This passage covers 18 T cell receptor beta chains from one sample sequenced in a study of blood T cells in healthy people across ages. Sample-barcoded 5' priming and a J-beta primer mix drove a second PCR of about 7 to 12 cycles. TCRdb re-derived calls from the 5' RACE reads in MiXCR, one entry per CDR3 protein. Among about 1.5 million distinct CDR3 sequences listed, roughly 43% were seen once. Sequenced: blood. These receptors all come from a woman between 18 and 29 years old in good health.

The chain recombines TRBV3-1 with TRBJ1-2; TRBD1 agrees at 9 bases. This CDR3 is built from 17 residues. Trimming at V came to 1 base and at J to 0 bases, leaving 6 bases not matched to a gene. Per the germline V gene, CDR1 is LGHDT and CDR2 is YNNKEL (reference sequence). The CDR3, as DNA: TGTGCCAGCAGCCAAGCGACAGGGGGGGAAGCTAACTATGGCTACACCTTC. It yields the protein CASSQATGGEANYGYTF.

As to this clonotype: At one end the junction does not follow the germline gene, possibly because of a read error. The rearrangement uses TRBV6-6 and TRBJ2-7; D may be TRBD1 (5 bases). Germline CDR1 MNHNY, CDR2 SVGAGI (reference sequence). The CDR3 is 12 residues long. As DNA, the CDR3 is TGTGCCAGCAATTACCAGGGTTACGAGCAGTACTTC. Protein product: CASNYQGYEQYF.

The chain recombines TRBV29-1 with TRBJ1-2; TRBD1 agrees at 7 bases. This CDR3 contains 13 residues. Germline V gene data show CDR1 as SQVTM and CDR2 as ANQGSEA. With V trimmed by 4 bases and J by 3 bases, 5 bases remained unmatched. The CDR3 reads CSVVDRVDYGYTF. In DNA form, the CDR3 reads TGCAGCGTTGTTGACAGGGTAGACTATGGCTACACCTTC. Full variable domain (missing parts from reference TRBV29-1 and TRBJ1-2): SAVISQKPSRDICQRGTSLTIQCQVDSQVTMMFWYRQQPGQSLTLIATANQGSEATYESGFVIDKFPISRPNLTFSTLTVSNMSPEDSSIYLCSVVDRVDYGYTFGSGTRLTVV.

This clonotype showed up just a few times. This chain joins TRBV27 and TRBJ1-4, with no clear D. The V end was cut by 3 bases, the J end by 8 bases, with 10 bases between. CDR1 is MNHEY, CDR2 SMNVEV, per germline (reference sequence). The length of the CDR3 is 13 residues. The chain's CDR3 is CASSFIGREKLFF. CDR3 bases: TGTGCCAGCAGTTTTATCGGACGGGAAAAACTGTTTTTT.

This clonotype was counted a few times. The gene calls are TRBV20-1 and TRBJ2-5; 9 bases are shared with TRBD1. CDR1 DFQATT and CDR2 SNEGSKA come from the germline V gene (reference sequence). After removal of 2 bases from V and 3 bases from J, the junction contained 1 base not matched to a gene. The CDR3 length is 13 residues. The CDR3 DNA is TGCAGTGCTAGAAGGGACAGGGAAGAGACCCAGTACTTC. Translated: CSARRDREETQYF.

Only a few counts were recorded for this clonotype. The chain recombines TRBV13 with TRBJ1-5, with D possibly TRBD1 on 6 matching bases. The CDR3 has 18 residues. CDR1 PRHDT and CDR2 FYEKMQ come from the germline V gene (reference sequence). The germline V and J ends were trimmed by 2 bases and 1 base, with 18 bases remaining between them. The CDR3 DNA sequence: TGTGCCAGCAGCTTAACACAGGGAGAGATCTGGAGCAATCAGCCCCAGCATTTT. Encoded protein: CASSLTQGEIWSNQPQHF.

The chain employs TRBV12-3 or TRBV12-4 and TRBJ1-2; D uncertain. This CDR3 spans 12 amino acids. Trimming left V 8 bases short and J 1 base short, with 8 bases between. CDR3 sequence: CASATDNYGYTF. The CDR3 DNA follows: TGTGCCAGCGCCACCGATAACTATGGCTACACCTTC.

The CDR3, as DNA: TGCAGTGCTGGGAGCGGGTCAGAGACCCAGTACTTC. Encoded protein: CSAGSGSETQYF. The chain has TRBV20-1 and TRBJ2-5; tentative D call: TRBD2 (6 bases). Germline V gene data show CDR1 as DFQATT and CDR2 as SNEGSKA (reference sequence). The CDR3 is made up of 12 amino acids. The germline V and J ends were trimmed by 5 bases and 4 bases, with 11 bases remaining between them.

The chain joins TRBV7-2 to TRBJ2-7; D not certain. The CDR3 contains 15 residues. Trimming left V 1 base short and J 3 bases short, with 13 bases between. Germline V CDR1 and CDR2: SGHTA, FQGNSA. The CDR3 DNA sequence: TGTGCCAGCAGCTTAGGAGTTGACGGTTTCTACGAGCAGTACTTC. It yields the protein CASSLGVDGFYEQYF.

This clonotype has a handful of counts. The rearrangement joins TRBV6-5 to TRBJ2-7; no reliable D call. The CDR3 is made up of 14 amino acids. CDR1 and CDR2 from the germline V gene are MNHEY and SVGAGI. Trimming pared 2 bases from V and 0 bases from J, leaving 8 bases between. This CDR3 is CASSYGDISYEQYF. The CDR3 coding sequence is TGTGCCAGCAGTTACGGTGACATCTCCTACGAGCAGTACTTC.

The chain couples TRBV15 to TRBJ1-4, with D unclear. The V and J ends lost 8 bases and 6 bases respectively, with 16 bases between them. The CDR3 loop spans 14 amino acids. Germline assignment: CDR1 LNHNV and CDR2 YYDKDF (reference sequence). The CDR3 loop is CATRNGERDEKLFF. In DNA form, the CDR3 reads TGTGCCACCCGAAACGGGGAACGGGATGAAAAACTGTTTTTT.

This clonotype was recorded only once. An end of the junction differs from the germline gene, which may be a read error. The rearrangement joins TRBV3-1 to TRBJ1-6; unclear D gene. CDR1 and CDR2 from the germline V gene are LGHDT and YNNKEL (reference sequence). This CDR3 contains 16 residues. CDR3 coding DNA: TGTGCCAGCAGATACGACATCGGAGACCCATATTCTCCCCTCCACTTT. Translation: CASRYDIGDPYSPLHF.

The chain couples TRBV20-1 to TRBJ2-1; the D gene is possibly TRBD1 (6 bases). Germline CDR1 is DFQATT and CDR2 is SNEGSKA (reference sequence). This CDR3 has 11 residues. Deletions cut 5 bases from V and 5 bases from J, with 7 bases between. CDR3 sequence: CSAYRDNEQFF. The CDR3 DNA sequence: TGCAGTGCTTACAGGGACAATGAGCAGTTCTTC.

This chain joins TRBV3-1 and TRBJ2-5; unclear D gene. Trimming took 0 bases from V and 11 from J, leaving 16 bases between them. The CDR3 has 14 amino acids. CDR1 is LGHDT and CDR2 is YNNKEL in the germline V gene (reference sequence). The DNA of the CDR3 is TGTGCCAGCAGCCAAGATCTTGGCATCGATGAGCAGTACTTC. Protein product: CASSQDLGIDEQYF.

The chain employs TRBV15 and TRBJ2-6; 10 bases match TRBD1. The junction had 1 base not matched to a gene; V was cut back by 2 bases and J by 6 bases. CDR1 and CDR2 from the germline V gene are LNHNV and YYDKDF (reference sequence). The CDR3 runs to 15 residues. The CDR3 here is CATSRRQGAANVLTF. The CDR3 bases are TGTGCCACCAGCAGAAGACAGGGGGCGGCCAACGTCCTGACTTTC. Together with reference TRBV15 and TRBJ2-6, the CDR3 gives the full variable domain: DAMVIQNPRYQVTQFGKPVTLSCSQTLNHNVMYWYQQKSSQAPKLLFHYYDKDFNNEADTPDNFQSRRPNTSFCFLDIRSPGLGDTAMYLCATSRRQGAANVLTFGAGSRLTVL.

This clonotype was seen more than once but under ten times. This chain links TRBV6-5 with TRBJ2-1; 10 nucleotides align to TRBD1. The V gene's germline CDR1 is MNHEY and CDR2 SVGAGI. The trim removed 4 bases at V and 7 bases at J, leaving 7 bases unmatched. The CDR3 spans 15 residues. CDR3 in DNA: TGTGCCAGCAGTTTCGACAGGGGGCTCGGAAATGAGCAGTTCTTC. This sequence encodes CASSFDRGLGNEQFF.

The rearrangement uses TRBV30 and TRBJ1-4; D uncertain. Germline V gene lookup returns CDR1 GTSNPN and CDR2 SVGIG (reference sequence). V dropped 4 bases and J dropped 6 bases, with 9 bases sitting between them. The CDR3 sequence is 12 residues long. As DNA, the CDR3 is TGTGCCTGGAACCCCCGGGATGAAAAACTGTTTTTT. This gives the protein CAWNPRDEKLFF. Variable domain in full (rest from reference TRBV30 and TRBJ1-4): SQTIHQWPATLVQPVGSPLSLECTVEGTSNPNLYWYRQAAGRGLQLLFYSVGIGQISSEVPQNLSASRPQDRQFILSSKKLLLSDSGFYLCAWNPRDEKLFFGSGTQLSVL.

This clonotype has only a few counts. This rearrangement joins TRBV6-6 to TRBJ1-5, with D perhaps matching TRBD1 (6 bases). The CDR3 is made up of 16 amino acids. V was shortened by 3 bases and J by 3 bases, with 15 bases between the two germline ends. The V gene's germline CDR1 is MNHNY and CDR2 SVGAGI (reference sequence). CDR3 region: CASSYGFRGPNQPQHF. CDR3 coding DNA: TGTGCCAGCAGTTATGGGTTCAGGGGACCCAATCAGCCCCAGCATTTT.